A single T cell receptor beta chain is shown here with its context. Its antigen is still unknown. No quality values exist for individual bases; no much larger clone is one base distant. The data derive from a study of T cells in Graves' hyperthyroidism and ophthalmopathy (dated by TCRdb to between 2019 and 2020). As for the study more broadly: Peripheral blood was collected at initial diagnosis, before any treatment. The study also compared thyroid tissue and blood T-cell repertoires from five or six Graves' hyperthyroidism patients. To identify distinguishing TCR V-J signatures, a discovery cohort of around 98 patients was used, comprising some 45 with Graves' ophthalmopathy and around 60 with stable Graves' hyperthyroidism. Once sampling was done, hyperthyroidism patients were given methimazole at a starting dose of 30 mg daily, whereas ophthalmopathy patients were given high-dose intravenous methylprednisolone. Prospective prediction of ophthalmopathy was tested in an independent validation cohort consisting of some 19 hyperthyroidism patients and approximately 16 patients who later progressed to ophthalmopathy. The paper describes TCR Vbeta CDR3 sequencing of around 140 peripheral blood samples, made up of 40 to 45 ophthalmopathy patients, some 80 hyperthyroidism patients and roughly 17 progressor patients. The 100 or so discovery patients were randomly divided into training and test sets at a 7:3 ratio. On the study overall, not on this receptor specifically: Blood samples also contained most of the expanded thyroid clonotypes (frequency above 0.001), which suggests that blood repertoires may reflect thyroid immune responses. During validation, the model predicted progression to ophthalmopathy a median of approximately 7 months ahead of onset, with approximately 70% sensitivity and about 75% specificity. Sample size was not statistically predetermined, and investigators were not blinded to group allocation. In cross-validation, a model built on a 13 V-J signature told ophthalmopathy apart from stable hyperthyroidism with 87.88% sensitivity and roughly 81% specificity, and in testing the same model reached 80%/75%.

Stable Graves' hyperthyroidism was defined as no progression to ophthalmopathy during 18 months of follow-up. Hyperthyroidism patients were newly diagnosed, had a disease duration of under 2 months, and were aged 18 to 65 years. The study excluded patients with uncontrolled infections, other autoimmune diseases, pregnancy or lactation. Diagnoses were established on the basis of clinical symptoms, serum thyroxine and TRAb, thyroid ultrasound, and orbital computed tomography. PBMCs were separated from roughly 10 ml of fresh peripheral blood using Ficoll-Paque density gradient centrifugation. Trizol reagent was used to extract total RNA, and RNA quality was then checked on an Agilent 2100 Bioanalyzer. The TCR beta CDR3 regions were amplified from the RNA transcripts. The TCR CDR3 was subjected to a first round of RT-PCR using the HTBI primer set and the Qiagen OneStep RT-PCR kit. Libraries were constructed in a second round of multiplex PCR, after which size selection and purification were carried out. The libraries were sequenced on an Illumina HiSeq2000 using paired-end 100 bp reads. Under the source paper's analysis protocol: Raw data were processed with SOAPnuke, discarding reads with adapters, uncalled bases, mean Phred below 15, or no exact constant-primer or identifier match. High-quality paired reads were merged using COPE v1.2.5, and each unique nucleotide sequence was defined as a clonotype. Clonotypes were aligned to IMGT TRBV, TRBD and TRBJ reference segments using MiTCR v1.1. The analysis included only V-J combinations with a frequency above 0.0001, which together covered around 99% of the repertoires. The TCS score was defined as F50 (clonal expansion) divided by E x V (chaos), with BLOSUM62-based TCRdist calculated between CDR3 peptides within each V-J. Welch's t-statistics and random forest reduced roughly 500 V-J features to 13, which were used in a naive Bayes classifier (R e1071). Using fastp trimming at Q25 and MiXCR clonotype assembly, TCRdb reanalyzed the public sequencing data and kept in-frame beta chains. Here each entry gathers all rows of one CDR3 protein and keeps the most common genes and DNA. The V and J calls follow TCRdb's processing rather than the paper's. This sample lists over 650,000 distinct CDR3 sequences; roughly 17% were detected once. Around 7.7% of the sample lies in the top ten.

Looking up the germline V gene yields CDR1 SGHTA and CDR2 FQGTGA. The CDR3 sequence holds 15 residues, the cysteine and phenylalanine included. Solely the CDR3 DNA is kept, with 45 bases framed from the first base. V gives up 2 bases and J gives up 4 bases, and the segment between their germline ends measures 14 bases. This clonotype was sampled from a man aged 18 to 29 with Graves' hyperthyroidism. The specimen was blood. The sequence is built from TRBV7-3 and TRBJ1-1; tentative D gene TRBD1, with 5 bases matching. At the DNA level, the sequence is TGTGCCAGCAGCTTATCCGGGGGAAGGGTCACTGAAGCTTTCTTT. Its product reads: CASSLSGGRVTEAFF.